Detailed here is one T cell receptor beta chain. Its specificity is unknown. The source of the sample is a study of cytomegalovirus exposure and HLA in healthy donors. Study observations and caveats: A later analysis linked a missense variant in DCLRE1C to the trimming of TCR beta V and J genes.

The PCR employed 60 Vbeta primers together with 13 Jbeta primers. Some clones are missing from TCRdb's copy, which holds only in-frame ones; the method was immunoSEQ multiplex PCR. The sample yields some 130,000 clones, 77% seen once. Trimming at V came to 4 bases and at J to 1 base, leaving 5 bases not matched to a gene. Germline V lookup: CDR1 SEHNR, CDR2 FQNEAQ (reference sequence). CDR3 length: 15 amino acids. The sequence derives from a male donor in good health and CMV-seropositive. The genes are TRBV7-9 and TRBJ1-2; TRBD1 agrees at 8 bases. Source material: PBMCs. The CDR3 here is CASSWRDRLNYGYTF. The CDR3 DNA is TGTGCCAGCAGCTGGAGGGACAGGCTTAACTATGGCTACACCTTC.